Listed below are T cell receptor beta chains from one sample, sequenced in a study of T-cell memory formation after mild COVID-19. TCRdb independently ran MiXCR on the 5' RACE reads; one entry per CDR3 protein. The sample consists of roughly 400,000 distinct CDR3 sequences, more than 20% of them appearing once. Sample: PBMCs or a T cell subset sorted from them (not recorded which). The receptors were gathered from an adult woman who had mild COVID-19 (a few samples of this study predate the infection). Cell type and time point are not known. CDR3s include the opening cysteine and the closing phenylalanine or tryptophan. The D gene is left open where the match is weak. Clone size is given for some rows only: seen once, a few or many times, or a class if the clone is expanded.

V: TRBV7-9
size: few
J: TRBJ1-2
D: NA
CDR3: CASSSDLLRNTGGYTF
DNA: TGTGCCAGCAGCTCTGACCTACTTAGAAACACGGGAGGCTACACCTTC

V: TRBV5-1
size: NA
J: TRBJ2-5
D: TRBD2
CDR3: CASKAGEETQYF
DNA: TGCGCCAGCAAGGCGGGAGAGGAGACCCAGTACTTC

V: TRBV6-2/TRBV6-3
size: NA
J: TRBJ2-7
D: NA
CDR3: CASSYEASGWYEQYF
DNA: TGTGCCAGCAGTTACGAGGCGTCGGGCTGGTACGAGCAGTACTTC

V: TRBV12-3/TRBV12-4
size: NA
J: TRBJ2-7
D: NA
CDR3: CASSLLPSYEQYF
DNA: TGTGCCAGCAGTTTATTGCCCAGCTACGAGCAGTACTTC

V: TRBV7-3
size: few
J: TRBJ2-3
D: TRBD2
CDR3: CASSVGLAVPSADTQYF
DNA: TGTGCCAGCAGCGTGGGACTAGCGGTCCCTTCCGCAGATACGCAGTATTTT

V: TRBV29-1
size: NA
J: TRBJ2-7
D: TRBD1
CDR3: CSVGGQSSVYEQYF
DNA: TGCAGCGTAGGGGGACAGAGTTCGGTCTACGAGCAGTACTTC

V: TRBV20-1
size: NA
J: TRBJ2-5
D: NA
CDR3: CSAELGLLRETQYF
DNA: TGCAGTGCCGAACTCGGACTGCTCCGGGAGACCCAGTACTTC

V: TRBV2
size: NA
J: TRBJ1-1
D: TRBD1
CDR3: CASSGVGQEGVNTEAFF
DNA: TGTGCCAGCAGTGGAGTGGGACAGGAGGGGGTGAACACTGAAGCTTTCTTT

V: TRBV7-2
size: many
J: TRBJ2-7
D: TRBD2
CDR3: CASSLPGTSAYEQYF
DNA: TGTGCCAGCAGCTTACCCGGGACTAGCGCGTACGAGCAGTACTTC

V: TRBV20-1
size: NA
J: TRBJ2-7
D: NA
CDR3: CSAWDPPYEQYF
DNA: TGCAGTGCTTGGGACCCACCCTACGAGCAGTACTTC

V: TRBV9
size: few
J: TRBJ2-2
D: NA
CDR3: CASSSVFRRDSGELFF
DNA: TGTGCCAGCAGCTCTGTATTCCGGCGGGATAGCGGGGAGCTGTTTTTT

V: TRBV11-2
size: NA
J: TRBJ2-4
D: NA
CDR3: CASSLGSIQYF
DNA: TGTGCCAGCAGCCTAGGGAGCATTCAGTACTTC

V: TRBV12-3/TRBV12-4
size: few
J: TRBJ2-5
D: NA
CDR3: CASLLKETQYF
DNA: TGTGCCAGCCTCCTAAAGGAGACCCAGTACTTC

V: TRBV7-9
size: few
J: TRBJ2-7
D: NA
CDR3: CASSFLPGEQYF
DNA: TGTGCCAGCAGCTTTTTGCCGGGAGAGCAGTACTTC

V: TRBV12-3/TRBV12-4
size: NA
J: TRBJ1-4
D: NA
CDR3: CASGRGIEKLFF
DNA: TGTGCCAGCGGCAGGGGAATCGAAAAACTGTTTTTT

V: TRBV7-6
size: NA
J: TRBJ2-1
D: TRBD2
CDR3: CASSLLSSGGVYNEQFF
DNA: TGTGCCAGCAGCTTATTGTCTAGCGGGGGGGTTTACAATGAGCAGTTCTTC

V: TRBV10-3
size: NA
J: TRBJ2-7
D: TRBD1
CDR3: CAIRIQGAYEQYF
DNA: TGTGCCATCAGGATACAGGGGGCGTACGAGCAGTACTTC

V: TRBV12-3/TRBV12-4
size: many
J: TRBJ1-4
D: NA
CDR3: CASRPGQRNEKLFF
DNA: TGTGCCAGCAGACCGGGACAACGGAATGAAAAACTGTTTTTT

V: TRBV6-1
size: NA
J: TRBJ1-5
D: NA
CDR3: CASSDRGAQPQHF
DNA: TGTGCCAGCAGTGATCGGGGGGCTCAGCCCCAGCATTTT

V: TRBV12-3/TRBV12-4
size: NA
J: TRBJ1-1
D: NA
CDR3: CASSWTRGKGNTEAFF
DNA: TGTGCCAGCAGTTGGACAAGGGGGAAAGGGAACACTGAAGCTTTCTTT

V: TRBV19
size: few
J: TRBJ1-1
D: NA
CDR3: CASTWRIGTEAFF
DNA: TGTGCCAGCACCTGGAGGATAGGCACTGAAGCTTTCTTT

V: TRBV18
size: once
J: TRBJ2-7
D: NA
CDR3: CASSIAAYEQYF
DNA: TGTGCCAGCTCCATTGCTGCCTACGAGCAGTACTTC

V: TRBV5-1
size: once
J: TRBJ1-1
D: NA
CDR3: CASSPAGARGVGAFF
DNA: TGCGCCAGCAGCCCGGCGGGGGCGCGTGGAGTGGGAGCTTTCTTT

V: TRBV27
size: few
J: TRBJ1-5
D: NA
CDR3: CASSLSGAHNQPQHF
DNA: TGTGCCAGCAGTTTATCAGGGGCTCACAATCAGCCCCAGCATTTT

V: TRBV7-9
size: few
J: TRBJ2-3
D: TRBD1
CDR3: CASNRGEDTQYF
DNA: TGTGCCAGCAACAGGGGGGAGGATACGCAGTATTTT

V: TRBV20-1
size: NA
J: TRBJ2-1
D: NA
CDR3: CSARRSSYNEQFF
DNA: TGCAGTGCGAGGCGGAGCTCCTACAATGAGCAGTTCTTC

V: TRBV7-2
size: NA
J: TRBJ2-5
D: TRBD2
CDR3: CASSLAGLAKETQYF
DNA: TGTGCCAGCAGCTTAGCAGGACTAGCTAAAGAGACCCAGTACTTC

V: TRBV10-3
size: many
J: TRBJ2-1
D: NA
CDR3: CAIGRTEQFF
DNA: TGTGCCATCGGACGGACTGAGCAGTTCTTC

V: TRBV29-1
size: NA
J: TRBJ2-1
D: NA
CDR3: CSVDRIRHRSDEQFF
DNA: TGCAGCGTTGATCGCATCCGGCACCGCTCGGATGAGCAGTTCTTC

V: TRBV5-1
size: NA
J: TRBJ2-1
D: TRBD2
CDR3: CASSWASGEAQQFF
DNA: TGCGCCAGCAGCTGGGCTAGCGGGGAAGCCCAGCAGTTCTTC

V: TRBV20-1
size: NA
J: TRBJ1-1
D: NA
CDR3: CSARQGITEAFF
DNA: TGCAGTGCTAGGCAGGGGATCACTGAAGCTTTCTTT

V: TRBV6-8
size: few
J: TRBJ1-5
D: NA
CDR3: CASSSRQECQPQHF
DNA: TGTGCCAGCAGTTCGAGACAGGAGTGTCAGCCCCAGCATTTT

V: TRBV10-3
size: NA
J: TRBJ2-3
D: NA
CDR3: CATTLTDTQYF
DNA: TGTGCCACCACCCTGACAGATACGCAGTATTTT

V: TRBV7-8
size: few
J: TRBJ1-3
D: TRBD1
CDR3: CASSYRDRVLAGNTIYF
DNA: TGTGCCAGCAGCTACCGGGACAGGGTTTTGGCTGGAAACACCATATATTTT

V: TRBV18
size: NA
J: TRBJ2-4
D: NA
CDR3: CASSPEQLLAKNIQYF
DNA: TGTGCCAGCTCACCTGAACAGCTCCTAGCCAAAAACATTCAGTACTTC

V: TRBV7-9
size: few
J: TRBJ1-4
D: NA
CDR3: CASSLVTDYNEKLFF
DNA: TGTGCCAGCAGCTTAGTTACGGACTATAATGAAAAACTGTTTTTT

V: TRBV20-1
size: NA
J: TRBJ2-1
D: TRBD2
CDR3: CSAYGLEEHNEQFF
DNA: TGCAGTGCTTATGGACTAGAGGAGCACAATGAGCAGTTCTTC

V: TRBV24-1
size: many
J: TRBJ2-1
D: TRBD2
CDR3: CATAQRGGVYNEQFF
DNA: TGTGCCACCGCGCAACGCGGGGGGGTCTACAATGAGCAGTTCTTC

V: TRBV30
size: once
J: TRBJ2-1
D: NA
CDR3: CAWKLGAHYNEQFF
DNA: TGTGCCTGGAAGCTAGGCGCTCACTACAATGAGCAGTTCTTC

V: TRBV6-5
size: few
J: TRBJ1-5
D: TRBD1
CDR3: CANEGTANQPQHF
DNA: TGTGCCAACGAGGGGACAGCGAATCAGCCCCAGCATTTT

V: TRBV24-1
size: few
J: TRBJ2-1
D: TRBD2
CDR3: CATSDFASGKGNEQFF
DNA: TGTGCCACCAGTGATTTCGCTAGCGGGAAAGGTAATGAGCAGTTCTTC

V: TRBV5-1
size: few
J: TRBJ2-7
D: TRBD1
CDR3: CASSLSGTEAYEQYF
DNA: TGCGCCAGCAGCCTCTCCGGGACAGAGGCCTACGAGCAGTACTTC

V: TRBV7-9
size: NA
J: TRBJ1-2
D: NA
CDR3: CASSLVQGGSYGYTF
DNA: TGTGCCAGCAGCTTGGTACAGGGAGGGAGCTATGGCTACACCTTC

V: TRBV7-9
size: few
J: TRBJ2-1
D: TRBD2
CDR3: CASSLVQAGGHDEQFF
DNA: TGTGCCAGCAGTTTAGTGCAAGCGGGGGGACACGATGAGCAGTTCTTC

V: TRBV6-2/TRBV6-3
size: NA
J: TRBJ2-5
D: NA
CDR3: CASSYNGWETQYF
DNA: TGTGCCAGCAGTTATAACGGGTGGGAGACCCAGTACTTC

V: TRBV29-1
size: few
J: TRBJ2-5
D: NA
CDR3: CSVVRGTVETQYF
DNA: TGCAGCGTTGTACGGGGCACCGTAGAGACCCAGTACTTC

V: TRBV18
size: NA
J: TRBJ2-5
D: NA
CDR3: CASSPLRNQETQYF
DNA: TGTGCCAGCTCACCACTACGGAATCAAGAGACCCAGTACTTC

V: TRBV7-3
size: NA
J: TRBJ2-7
D: TRBD2
CDR3: CASSFDASGRREQYF
DNA: TGTGCCAGCAGCTTCGACGCTAGCGGGAGGAGGGAGCAGTACTTC

V: TRBV30
size: NA
J: TRBJ2-2
D: NA
CDR3: CAWSGGKNTGELFF
DNA: TGTGCCTGGAGTGGGGGCAAGAACACCGGGGAGCTGTTTTTT

V: TRBV12-3/TRBV12-4
size: NA
J: TRBJ2-1
D: TRBD2
CDR3: CASSLGLAEFF
DNA: TGTGCCAGCAGTCTAGGACTAGCGGAATTCTTC

V: TRBV27
size: NA
J: TRBJ2-7
D: TRBD2
CDR3: CASRPGLGNYEQYF
DNA: TGTGCCAGCAGACCGGGACTAGGAAACTACGAGCAGTACTTC

V: TRBV18
size: few
J: TRBJ1-1
D: TRBD1
CDR3: CASSVTGGRNTEAFF
DNA: TGTGCCAGCTCAGTCACAGGGGGGAGGAACACTGAAGCTTTCTTT